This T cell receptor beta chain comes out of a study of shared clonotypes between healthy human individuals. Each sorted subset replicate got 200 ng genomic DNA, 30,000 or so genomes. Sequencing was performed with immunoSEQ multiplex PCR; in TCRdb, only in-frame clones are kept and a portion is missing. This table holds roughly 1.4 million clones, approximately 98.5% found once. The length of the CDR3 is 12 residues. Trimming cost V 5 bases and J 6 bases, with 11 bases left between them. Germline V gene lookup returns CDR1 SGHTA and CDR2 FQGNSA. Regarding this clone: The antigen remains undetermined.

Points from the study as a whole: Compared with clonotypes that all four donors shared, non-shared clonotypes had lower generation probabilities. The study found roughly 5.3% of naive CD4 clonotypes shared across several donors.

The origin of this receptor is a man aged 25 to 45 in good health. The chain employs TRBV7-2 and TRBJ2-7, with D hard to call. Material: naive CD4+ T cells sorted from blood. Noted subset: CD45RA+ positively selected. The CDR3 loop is CASSLGSGEQYF. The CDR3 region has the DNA TGTGCCAGCAGCCTCGGGTCTGGCGAGCAGTACTTC.